The T cell receptor beta chain under discussion was sequenced for a study of early T cells in non-severe SARS-CoV-2 infection. This CDR3 is built from 16 residues. After removal of 3 bases from V and 4 bases from J, the junction contained 8 bases not matched to a gene. The germline V gene has CDR1 DFQATT and CDR2 SNEGSKA (reference sequence). TCRdb reprocessed the 5' RACE reads with MiXCR, giving one entry per CDR3 protein. Seen here are 75,000 to 95,000 distinct CDR3 sequences, about 15% observed once, and the top ten hold 4.5% to 6.5%. The sequence was obtained from an adult who was a healthcare worker with PCR-confirmed SARS-CoV-2 infection or an uninfected control (not recorded which). The V and J genes are TRBV20-1 and TRBJ2-2; 10 nucleotides agree with TRBD2. The sample was whole blood, taken at baseline. This chain's CDR3 is CSASVAGGLRTGELFF. In DNA form, the CDR3 reads TGCAGTGCTAGTGTAGCGGGAGGTTTACGCACCGGGGAGCTGTTTTTT.